This T cell receptor beta chain was obtained from a study of cytomegalovirus exposure and HLA in healthy donors (dated by TCRdb to about 2017). At the level of the whole study: An earlier analysis of some 550 of the donors reported 250 to 300 Gb of sequence data and roughly 110 million unique TCR beta sequences from roughly 180 million T cells. An earlier analysis of several hundred of the donors applied high-throughput TCR beta sequencing to assess whether each TCR beta V gene segment acted as functional or pseudogenic. Donor age, sex, ethnicity and CMV serostatus were compiled alongside the repertoire data. Across around 400 genotyped donors of the cohort, an average of approximately 200,000 unique TCR beta nucleotide sequences per donor were sequenced, and around 19% of those sequences were non-productive. Four or five DR-DQ haplotypes were handled as single units for association and clustering because linkage in the cohort was strong. The study combined high-throughput TCR immunosequencing, statistical association of individual TCRs with disease status, and machine learning to predict cytomegalovirus infection status. An early release covering 550 to 700 HLA-typed donors comprised approximately 300 gigabases of sequencing data and tens of millions of unique TCR sequences. Along with the roughly 670-subject first cohort, a separate validation cohort of about 110 different subjects was used. A later genetic analysis used genome-wide SNP genotypes for about three fifths of the 666 donors, treating that subset as a discovery cohort. Rather than using new phenotypic data, the later analysis identified candidate immune exposures from TCR beta sequences and from how often those sequences occurred across donors. In a later analysis, previously published TCR beta repertoires from about 640 donors were re-analyzed and high-resolution HLA genotyping was added so that TCR occurrence patterns could be studied. Among the roughly 400 genotyped donors, approximately 77% belonged to the genetic ancestry cluster associated with self-reported Caucasian donors. Typing coverage varied by locus: about 620-630 donors for A, B, C, DRB1 and DQB1; under 550 for DQA1; nearly 610 for DPA1; approximately 470 for DPB1. The study profiled the T cell repertoires of hundreds of subjects by immunosequencing and related them to cytomegalovirus serostatus. HLA typing included class I and class II loci at four-digit resolution. The study aimed to test whether cataloging public T cell receptors could reveal signatures of past pathogen exposure. Every repertoire in the discovery cohort had been generated on one and the same sequencing platform.

In total, about 650 healthy bone marrow donors made up the cohort. All cohort members were sampled while nominally healthy, although unrecorded immune exposures were likely present. The donor was CMV seronegative and belonged to the group of approximately 320 seronegative cohort members. A peripheral blood sample was collected from each donor, and TCR beta sequencing was performed on peripheral blood mononuclear cells. Genomic DNA extraction from the blood cell samples was performed with the Qiagen DNeasy Blood Extraction Kit. Libraries came from the immunoSEQ multiplex PCR assay. A mixture of 60 forward primers for TCR Vbeta segments and 13 reverse primers for TCR Jbeta segments was used in the multiplex PCR. Amplification of the CDR3 region of rearranged TCR beta genes was performed with a multiplex PCR assay on genomic DNA. Amplified TCR beta libraries were sequenced as 87-base-pair reads on the Illumina HiSeq System. In the original analysis: In a later analysis, tens of millions of unique TCR beta chains were counted across the 650 to 700 repertoires, and approximately 11 million of these chains were shared by at least two donors. Raw reads were error-corrected and collapsed into unique sequences by a nearest-neighbor algorithm in which closely related sequences were merged to remove PCR and sequencing errors. V, D and J gene segments were assigned by aligning CDR3 sequences to IMGT reference sequences. For a sequence to be retained, at least a six-nucleotide match to both a V gene segment and a J gene segment was required. Rearrangements were classified as productive when the CDR3 lacked stop codons and remained in frame with V and J, and all other rearrangements were classified as non-productive. Following IMGT convention, CDR3 was defined as the stretch from the second conserved V-encoded cysteine up to the conserved J-encoded phenylalanine. In an earlier analysis of some 550 of the donors, sequences lacking an unambiguous match to a single V gene segment were excluded. An earlier analysis of fewer than 650 of the donors classified V segments as functional when productive rearrangements were above 56.7% and as segregating when the standard deviation between donors was above 5%. A statistical classification framework was built for diagnosing cytomegalovirus status from the catalog of TCR beta chain sequences. In a later analysis, V and J genes were assigned by comparing TCR nucleotide sequences against IMGT/GENE-DB human TR gene sequences. In a later analysis, CDR3 sequences and most-parsimonious VDJ recombination scenarios were assigned using the TCRdist pipeline. In a later analysis, each TCR beta chain was defined by its CDR3 amino acid sequence together with its V-gene family, and reads lacking a unique V-gene family were excluded. A later analysis removed several hundred highly shared, low-generation-probability nucleotide sequences to deal with suspected cross-contamination and a sequencing artifact. In a later analysis, a clonal expansion index for each public chain was calculated from normalized within-repertoire ranks of inferred template counts. In a later analysis, generation probabilities were computed using a VDJ recombination model fitted to out-of-frame rearrangements, and the results were checked against IGoR. Hypergeometric tests were used in a later analysis to score TCR-TCR, TCR-HLA and TCR-CMV co-occurrence, with a repertoire-size bias correction applied to the TCR pairs. In a later analysis, false discovery rates were estimated by permuting HLA or CMV assignments 20 times. In a later analysis, co-occurring TCRs were grouped using DBSCAN, with TCRdist sequence similarity added in when clustering inside HLA-allele-positive subsets. Repertoires with fewer than 30,000 or more than 120,000 public chains, plus five repertoires with anomalous nucleotide sharing, were excluded from co-occurrence clustering. Held by TCRdb, this immuneACCESS table contains in-frame sequences only and omits some clones. Under half of the omission traces to an unresolved V gene where checked; the cause of the rest is unknown. The V and J calls and the clone size are those of that table, but D and trimming were determined from the DNA. In this sample's table one finds about 200,000 clones. Clones ranked in the top ten supply 0.65% to 0.75% of the sample.

The paper as a whole reports these results and caveats: Linkage disequilibrium might explain the correlated functional status among segregating V segments, but an unknown experimental factor could not be ruled out. A later genetic analysis reported fewer N-insertions in productive TCRs among donors in an Asian-associated ancestry cluster than the roughly 690-donor mean. In vitro tests confirmed that a few of the cytomegalovirus-associated TCR beta chains recognize cytomegalovirus antigens. A cluster of highly shared sequence variants was judged likely to represent a technical artifact of the sequencing pipeline. In a later genetic analysis, a missense DCLRE1C variant was associated with V-gene and J-gene trimming of TCR beta chains, and the association was replicated in an independent cohort. A further reported finding was that TCR beta sequences accurately predicted the HLA-A and HLA-B alleles for most subjects in the first cohort. A later analysis found that HLA-associated TCR beta chains were more clonally expanded and had lower generation probabilities than equally common non-associated chains. The authors suggested that the approach could potentially be generalized to other disease states and immunological phenotypes. Cytomegalovirus status was reported to be diagnosed by the classifier with high specificity and sensitivity in both the original and validation cohorts. In a later analysis, several top co-occurrence clusters were reported to appear linked to parvovirus B19, influenza, CMV and Epstein-Barr virus. Strong co-occurrence of HLA alleles, especially DR and DQ, made assigning TCR associations to individual alleles difficult. The only immune exposure information available for the cohort was CMV serostatus. Roughly uniform sequencing depth across donors was assumed in presence/absence analyses, although this assumption may not hold. At a false discovery rate of 0.05, a later analysis linked 16,951 TCR beta sequences to specific HLA alleles. While some public TCRs were present in many individuals, most TCR sequences turned up only very rarely across donors. The study gave a list of roughly 150 TCR beta chains associated with cytomegalovirus. In an earlier analysis of over 550 of the donors, most TCR beta V segments were observed in productive rearrangements about 87% or about 30% of the time, broadly matching IMGT annotations. The earlier analysis of approximately 540 of the donors excluded about 16 rarely observed V segments, including chromosome 9 orphons, because counts were too low. A later analysis found that TCR association rates varied across HLA loci, with DRB1 alleles showing the most associated TCRs and HLA-C alleles the fewest. In a later analysis, most CMV-associated TCR beta chains were found to appear HLA-restricted, with HLA associations seemingly driven largely by CMV exposure. The cohort was sequenced for TCR beta chains only, and without alpha or paired-chain data the features that could be detected were limited. Because HLA typing was unavailable for some donors at each locus, only the typed subset was used in association tests.

Notes on this clone: Its target antigen remains unknown.

The receptor was derived from a boy aged 10-17 years in good health and CMV-seronegative. The sequencing sample was made of PBMCs.

In nucleotide form, the sequence is TGTGCCTGGGGGGACAGGGGTGCGTATGAGCAGTTCTTC. Its translation reads: CAWGDRGAYEQFF. The chain is encoded by TRBV30 joined to TRBJ2-1; TRBD1 agrees with 10 junctional bases. The germline V gene (reference sequence) sets CDR1 to GTSNPN and CDR2 to SVGIG. Germline trimming: 5 bases from V, 8 bases from J; junction bases outside gene matches: 6. The CDR3 sequence holds 13 residues, the cysteine and phenylalanine included. Only CDR3 DNA remains: 39 bases, in frame from the first base.